Below, 16 T cell receptor beta chains from the same sample are listed, as sequenced in a study of OX40 agonist ivuxolimab in advanced cancers. Produced via immunoSEQ multiplex PCR; TCRdb's table is partial and in-frame only. The sample holds roughly 74,000 clones, 94% seen once. Sequencing was performed on CD4+ or CD8+ T cells sorted from blood, taken in a trial of the OX40 agonist ivuxolimab. The receptors derive from an adult with an advanced solid tumor such as melanoma, head and neck, liver or kidney cancer.

The CDR3 DNA reads TGTGCCAGCAGCTTGGGACAGGGGGGCAGGACAAGGACTGAAGCTTTCTTT. This codes for CASSLGQGGRTRTEAFF. The gene calls are TRBV5-5 and TRBJ1-1; 9 nucleotides match TRBD1. V gave up 0 bases and J gave up 5 bases; unmatched junction bases: 11. In germline, CDR1 is SGHKS, CDR2 YYEKEE (reference sequence). The CDR3 is 17 residues long.

V usage is TRBV25-1 and J usage is TRBJ1-3; D gene uncertain. Per the germline V gene, CDR1 is MGHDK and CDR2 is SYGVNS. V shed 6 bases and J shed 0 bases, with 12 bases lying between them. The CDR3 is 15 amino acids. CDR3 DNA: TGTGCCAGCAGGGACGGCTTCAGCTCTGGAAACACCATATATTTT. It yields the protein CASRDGFSSGNTIYF.

The genes are TRBV27 and TRBJ2-1; 8 bases map to TRBD1. Trimming took 4 bases from V and 5 from J; bases not matched to a gene: 7. This CDR3 is 15 amino acids long. Germline V gene lookup returns CDR1 MNHEY and CDR2 SMNVEV (reference sequence). The CDR3: CASSWGQGADNEQFF. DNA of the CDR3: TGTGCCAGCAGTTGGGGGCAGGGGGCGGACAATGAGCAGTTCTTC.

The chain is built from TRBV27 and TRBJ1-5, with 8 bases aligning to TRBD1. Germline V gene lookup returns CDR1 MNHEY and CDR2 SMNVEV (reference sequence). This CDR3 comprises 16 residues. V trimming: 2 bases; J trimming: 9 bases; junction bases outside the gene matches: 12. As DNA, the CDR3 is TGTGCCAGCAGTTTAAGTCCGACAGGGGCCGCCGGGCCCCAGCATTTT. This encodes CASSLSPTGAAGPQHF.

CDR3: CASSQGLYTDTQYF. Here the CDR3 DNA reads TGTGCCAGCAGCCAAGGACTATACACAGATACGCAGTATTTT. This chain joins TRBV13 and TRBJ2-3, with D possibly matching TRBD2 (6 bases). This CDR3 is 14 amino acids long. Trimming shortened V by 5 bases and J by 2 bases, and 11 bases separated the two germline ends. Looked up from germline, CDR1 is PRHDT and CDR2 is FYEKMQ (reference sequence).

J is TRBJ2-2 and V is TRBV7-9, with 7 bases that match TRBD1. Germline CDR1 SEHNR, CDR2 FQNEAQ (reference sequence). V lost 8 bases, J lost 7 bases, and 4 bases stayed unmatched. The CDR3 loop spans 12 amino acids. CDR3 bases: TGTGCCAGCCAGGACAGGAACGGGGAGCTGTTTTTT. It encodes CASQDRNGELFF.

This clone has just one count. The chain couples TRBV4-3 to TRBJ2-1; 8 nucleotides agree with TRBD2. Germline V lookup: CDR1 LGHNA, CDR2 YSLEER. V trimming: 4 bases; J trimming: 1 base; junction bases outside the gene matches: 9. This CDR3 has 17 residues. For the CDR3, the DNA is TGCGCCAGCAGCCCGACCGTAGCGGGGCTTTCCTACAATGAGCAGTTCTTC. This encodes CASSPTVAGLSYNEQFF.

The chain links TRBV9 to TRBJ2-7; D is unclear. CDR3 length equals 14 residues. The germline V and J ends were trimmed by 3 bases and 4 bases, with 14 bases remaining between them. CDR1 is SGDLS, CDR2 YYNGEE, per germline. In DNA form, the CDR3 reads TGTGCCAGCAGCGCCCGGTCTACGTCTTACGAGCAGTACTTC. This encodes CASSARSTSYEQYF.

V is TRBV4-1 and J is TRBJ2-5; D ambiguous. Trimming removed 8 bases from V and 5 bases from J, with 15 bases in between. The V gene's germline CDR1 is MGHRA and CDR2 YSYEKL. The CDR3 sequence is 13 residues long. This CDR3 is CASGPLIEETQYF. CDR3 in DNA: TGCGCCAGCGGCCCCCTCATTGAGGAGACCCAGTACTTC.

V gene TRBV10-3 combines with J gene TRBJ2-1, with 10 bases that match TRBD2. The CDR3 runs 13 residues. Trimming removed 10 bases from V and 9 bases from J; junction bases left unmatched: 9. Germline values: CDR1 ENHRY, CDR2 SYGVKD. The CDR3 nucleotides are TGTGCCAGCCGACTAGCGGGTCAGAGTGAGCAGTTCTTC. Encoded protein: CASRLAGQSEQFF.

The V and J genes are TRBV19 and TRBJ2-7, with 11 bases fitting TRBD1. With 5 bases clipped from V and 4 bases from J, the junction kept 4 bases outside the gene matches. The length of the CDR3 is 14 residues. Per germline, CDR1 LNHDA and CDR2 SQIVND (reference sequence). CDR3 sequence reads: CASSAGTGGYEQYF. In DNA form, the CDR3 reads TGTGCCAGTAGTGCCGGGACAGGGGGTTACGAGCAGTACTTC.

V gene TRBV5-1 combines with J gene TRBJ1-3; D unresolved. The CDR3 totals 16 residues. Germline V gene data show CDR1 as SGHRS and CDR2 as YFSETQ. Trimming stripped 0 bases from V and 4 bases from J, with 14 bases between. The CDR3: CASSLVSSGSGNTIYF. The CDR3 DNA is TGCGCCAGCAGCTTGGTTAGTTCGGGATCAGGAAACACCATATATTTT.

The chain carries TRBV5-4 and TRBJ2-1, with D hard to call. V lost 4 bases and J lost 7, with 6 bases in between. The germline V gene encodes CDR1 SGHNT and CDR2 YYREEE (reference sequence). The CDR3 spans 11 residues. The CDR3 region has the DNA TGTGCCAGCAGCCGCCGGAATGAGCAGTTCTTC. Protein sequence: CASSRRNEQFF.

This chain uses TRBV4-3 with TRBJ2-1; TRBD2 matches at 9 bases. This CDR3 spans 16 amino acids. Germline V gene lookup returns CDR1 LGHNA and CDR2 YSLEER. Trimming took 3 bases from V and 0 from J; bases not matched to a gene: 3. CDR3 sequence (DNA): TGCGCCAGCAGCCATCGTAGCGGGAGCTCCTACAATGAGCAGTTCTTC. Translating it yields CASSHRSGSSYNEQFF.

The CDR3 here is CASSQRTGPPEQFF. The CDR3 bases are TGTGCCAGCAGCCAAAGGACAGGGCCCCCTGAGCAGTTCTTC. The chain uses TRBV14 and TRBJ2-1; 8 bases agree with TRBD1. V dropped 2 bases and J dropped 9; count of bases not matched to a gene: 6. Germline V lookup: CDR1 SGHDN, CDR2 FVKESK. This CDR3 comprises 14 residues.

The chain is built from TRBV9 and TRBJ2-3, with D perhaps TRBD1 (6 bases). The V and J ends lost 1 base and 5 bases respectively, with 11 bases between them. Germline assignment: CDR1 SGDLS and CDR2 YYNGEE. CDR3 size: 14 residues. The CDR3: CASSVSGAGDTQYF. The DNA for the CDR3 is TGTGCCAGCAGCGTATCAGGGGCTGGAGATACGCAGTATTTT.